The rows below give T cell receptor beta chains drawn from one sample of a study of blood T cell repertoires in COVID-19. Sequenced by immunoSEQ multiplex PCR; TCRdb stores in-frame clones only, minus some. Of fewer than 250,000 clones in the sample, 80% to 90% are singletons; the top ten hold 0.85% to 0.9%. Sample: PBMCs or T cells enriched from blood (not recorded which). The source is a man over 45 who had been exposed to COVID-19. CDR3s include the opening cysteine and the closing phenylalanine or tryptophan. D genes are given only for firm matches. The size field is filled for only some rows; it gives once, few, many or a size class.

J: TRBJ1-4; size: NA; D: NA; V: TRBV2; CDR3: CASSGQVEKLFF; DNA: TGTGCCAGCAGTGGACAGGTCGAAAAACTGTTTTTT
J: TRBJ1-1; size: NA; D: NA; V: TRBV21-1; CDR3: CASSKEPLNRGPAEAFF; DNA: TGTGCCAGCAGCAAAGAGCCCTTAAACAGGGGGCCCGCTGAAGCTTTCTTT
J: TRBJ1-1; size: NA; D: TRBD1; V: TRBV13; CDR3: CASSSPATGRAFF; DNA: TGTGCCAGCAGCTCGCCCGCGACAGGGAGGGCTTTCTTT
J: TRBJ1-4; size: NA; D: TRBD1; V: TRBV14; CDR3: CASSQDFQDRGLPNEKLFF; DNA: TGTGCCAGCAGCCAAGATTTTCAGGACAGGGGGCTGCCTAATGAAAAACTGTTTTTT
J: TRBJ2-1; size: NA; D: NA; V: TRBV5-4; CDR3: CASSLPNTYNEQFF; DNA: TGTGCCAGCAGCTTACCAAACACCTACAATGAGCAGTTCTTC
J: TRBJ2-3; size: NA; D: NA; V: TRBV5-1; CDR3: CASSLPQGTADTQYF; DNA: TGCGCCAGCAGCTTGCCGCAAGGGACTGCGGATACGCAGTATTTT
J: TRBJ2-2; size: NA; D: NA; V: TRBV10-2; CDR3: CASSESLWRENTGELFF; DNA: TGCGCCAGCAGTGAGTCGCTCTGGCGGGAGAACACCGGGGAGCTGTTTTTT
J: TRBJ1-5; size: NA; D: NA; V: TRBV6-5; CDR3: CASSYDAGEQPQHF; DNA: TGTGCCAGCAGTTACGACGCCGGGGAACAGCCCCAGCATTTT
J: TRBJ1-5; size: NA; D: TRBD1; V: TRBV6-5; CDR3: CASSPTTGGNQPQHF; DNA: TGTGCCAGCAGTCCGACGACAGGGGGGAATCAGCCCCAGCATTTT
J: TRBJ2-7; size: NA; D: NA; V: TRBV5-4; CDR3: CASSRRAALYEQYF; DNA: TGTGCCAGCAGCCGGAGAGCAGCATTATACGAGCAGTACTTC
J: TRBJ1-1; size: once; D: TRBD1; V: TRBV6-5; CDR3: CASSLDRGAEAFF; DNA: TGTGCCAGCAGCTTAGACAGGGGAGCTGAAGCTTTCTTT
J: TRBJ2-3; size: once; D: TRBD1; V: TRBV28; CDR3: CASSFGTGDVDTQYF; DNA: TGTGCCAGCAGTTTTGGGACAGGGGATGTAGATACGCAGTATTTT
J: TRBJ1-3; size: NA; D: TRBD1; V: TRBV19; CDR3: CASGPQGVSGNTIYF; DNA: TGTGCCAGTGGACCGCAGGGGGTCTCTGGAAACACCATATATTTT
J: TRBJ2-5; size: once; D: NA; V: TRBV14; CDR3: CASKDRYQETQYF; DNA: TGTGCCAGCAAGGACAGATACCAAGAGACCCAGTACTTC
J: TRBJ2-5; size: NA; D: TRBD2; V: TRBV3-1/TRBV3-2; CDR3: CASSQEGTRGGEYF; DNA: TGTGCCAGCAGCCAAGAGGGGACTAGGGGAGGAGAGTACTTC
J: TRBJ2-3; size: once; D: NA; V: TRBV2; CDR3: CASSESWTSTQYF; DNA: TGTGCCAGCAGTGAATCATGGACTTCTACGCAGTATTTT
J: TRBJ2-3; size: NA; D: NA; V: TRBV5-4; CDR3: CASSLPGVDGTDTQYF; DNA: TGTGCCAGCAGCTTGCCGGGAGTGGACGGCACAGATACGCAGTATTTT
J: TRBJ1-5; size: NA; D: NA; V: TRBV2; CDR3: CASSDQGPGNQPQHF; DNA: TGTGCCAGCAGTGATCAGGGGCCGGGCAATCAGCCCCAGCATTTT
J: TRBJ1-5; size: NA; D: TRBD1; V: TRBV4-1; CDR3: CASSQTGVGQPQHF; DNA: TGCGCCAGCAGCCAGACAGGGGTGGGTCAGCCCCAGCATTTT
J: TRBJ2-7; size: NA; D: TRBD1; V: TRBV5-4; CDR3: CASSLDRGSYEQYF; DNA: TGTGCCAGCAGCTTGGACAGGGGATCCTACGAGCAGTACTTC
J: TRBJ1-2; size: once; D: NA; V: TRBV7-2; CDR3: CASSLAPLTGYGYTF; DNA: TGTGCCAGCAGCTTAGCGCCCCTAACGGGGTATGGCTACACCTTC
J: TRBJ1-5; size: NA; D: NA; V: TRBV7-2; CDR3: CASSLDDTMSQPQHF; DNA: TGTGCCAGCAGCTTGGATGACACGATGTCTCAGCCCCAGCATTTT
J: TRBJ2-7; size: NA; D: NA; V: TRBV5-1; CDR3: CASSPIGGVGVYEQYF; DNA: TGCGCCAGCAGCCCAATCGGCGGGGTAGGAGTATACGAGCAGTACTTC
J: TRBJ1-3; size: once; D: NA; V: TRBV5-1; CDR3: CASSFSGSSAGNTIYF; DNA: TGCGCCAGCAGCTTTTCCGGGAGTTCGGCTGGAAACACCATATATTTT
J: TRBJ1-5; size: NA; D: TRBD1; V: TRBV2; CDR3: CASSERTGSNQPQHF; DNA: TGTGCCAGCAGTGAACGGACAGGGAGCAATCAGCCCCAGCATTTT
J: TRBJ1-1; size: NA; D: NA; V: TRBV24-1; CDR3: CATSASQMGDTEAFF; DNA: TGTGCCACCAGTGCGAGTCAGATGGGAGACACTGAAGCTTTCTTT
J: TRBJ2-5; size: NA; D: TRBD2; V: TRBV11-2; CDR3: CASRRGLAGGPRETQYF; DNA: TGTGCCAGCAGGAGAGGACTAGCGGGAGGGCCCCGGGAGACCCAGTACTTC
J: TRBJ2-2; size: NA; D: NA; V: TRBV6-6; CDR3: CASSYETNTGELFF; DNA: TGTGCCAGCAGTTACGAGACTAACACCGGGGAGCTGTTTTTT
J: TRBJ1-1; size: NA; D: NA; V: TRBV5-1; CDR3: CASSTGTLVGPDTEAFF; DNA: TGCGCCAGCAGCACAGGGACACTTGTTGGCCCGGACACTGAAGCTTTCTTT
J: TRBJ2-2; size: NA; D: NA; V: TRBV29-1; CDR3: CTGTTNTGELFF; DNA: TGCACCGGGACAACGAACACCGGGGAGCTGTTTTTT
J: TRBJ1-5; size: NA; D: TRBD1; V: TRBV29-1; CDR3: CSVAQGANFGQPQHF; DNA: TGCAGCGTTGCACAGGGGGCGAATTTCGGTCAGCCCCAGCATTTT
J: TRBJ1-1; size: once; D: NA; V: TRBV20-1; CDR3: CSAFDRTEAFF; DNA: TGCAGTGCTTTCGACAGGACTGAAGCTTTCTTT
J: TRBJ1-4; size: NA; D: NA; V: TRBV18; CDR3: CASSPNFEKLFF; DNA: TGTGCCAGCTCACCCAATTTCGAAAAACTGTTTTTT
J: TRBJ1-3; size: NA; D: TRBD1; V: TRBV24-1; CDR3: CATQDRANTIYF; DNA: TGTGCCACACAGGACAGGGCAAACACCATATATTTT
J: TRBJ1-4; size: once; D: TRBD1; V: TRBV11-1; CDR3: CASSDLTQGAGEKLFF; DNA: TGTGCCAGCAGCGACTTGACGCAGGGGGCGGGAGAAAAACTGTTTTTT
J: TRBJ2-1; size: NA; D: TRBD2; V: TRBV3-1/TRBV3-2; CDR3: CASSQVLAGGPYNEQFF; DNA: TGTGCCAGCAGCCAAGTTCTAGCGGGAGGGCCATACAATGAGCAGTTCTTC